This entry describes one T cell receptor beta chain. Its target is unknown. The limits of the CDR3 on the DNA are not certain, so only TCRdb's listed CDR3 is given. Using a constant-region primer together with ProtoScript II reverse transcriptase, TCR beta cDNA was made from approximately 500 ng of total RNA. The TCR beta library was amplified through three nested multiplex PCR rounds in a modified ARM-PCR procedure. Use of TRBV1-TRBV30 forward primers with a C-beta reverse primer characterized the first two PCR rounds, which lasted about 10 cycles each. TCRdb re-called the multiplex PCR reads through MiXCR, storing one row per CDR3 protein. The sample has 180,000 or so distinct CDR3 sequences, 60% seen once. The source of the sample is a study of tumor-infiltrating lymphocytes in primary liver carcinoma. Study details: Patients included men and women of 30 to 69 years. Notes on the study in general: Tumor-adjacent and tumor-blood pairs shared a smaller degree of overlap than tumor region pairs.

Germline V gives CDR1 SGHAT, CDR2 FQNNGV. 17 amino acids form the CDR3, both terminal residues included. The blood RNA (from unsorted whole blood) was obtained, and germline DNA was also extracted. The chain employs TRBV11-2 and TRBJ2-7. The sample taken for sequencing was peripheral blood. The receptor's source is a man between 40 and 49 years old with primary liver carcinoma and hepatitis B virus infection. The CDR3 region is CASSFEFGSGSSYERYF.